Detailed here is one TCR beta chain. Its binding antigen is unknown. Nothing much larger sits one base from this clone, and base qualities are not available. Each donor gave one peripheral blood draw, roughly 0.12 L on average, collected into heparinised tubes. Using a panel that included CD45RO, CCR7, CD25, CD127, CD95 and CD27, naive, central memory, regulatory and stem cell-like memory CD4+ T cells were sorted on a BD FACSAria II. Purity was above 98% for every sorted population. PBMCs were isolated immediately by Lymphoprep density gradient centrifugation and stained directly without culture. So that batch effects would be minimized, each experiment stained and sorted samples in pairs, pairing one healthy donor with one patient. This entry comes from a study of beta chain features in type 1 diabetes (dated by TCRdb to the late 2010s). For the wider study: Patients and healthy donors did not differ in mean age, gender distribution, total cell number or subset yield. Across all samples, some 110,000,000 sorted cells were examined, and cell number per subset correlated strongly with RNA yield. In the study, TCRB repertoires of sorted circulating CD4+ T cell subsets from recently diagnosed type 1 diabetes patients were compared with those of matched healthy donors. Whereas all 28 donors provided naive and central memory subsets, regulatory and stem cell-like memory subsets were isolated from just 8 patients and about 8 healthy donors. What the research found in general, with its limitations: Shorter templates might be favored by PCR, yet because patient and control samples were amplified and corrected together, any such skew would affect both groups equally. A moderate but significant shortening of TCRB CDR3 length was observed in type 1 diabetes patients in all four CD4+ subsets. Sequencing cDNA rather than genomic DNA could over-represent highly expressing activated cells, although activation and CD3 levels did not differ between groups. Naive, central memory and regulatory TCRB repertoires appeared to be more similar among patients than among healthy donors. Only small numbers of individuals were included in the HLA sub-analyses, which left unresolved whether HLA type had any influence on TCRB rearrangement. Fewer insertions and more nucleotide deletions at VDJ recombination sites were observed in patients with type 1 diabetes, implying thymic rearrangement abnormalities.

The entire isolated RNA was reverse transcribed using the High Capacity cDNA Reverse Transcription Kit, and thus expressed TCRB transcripts were sequenced. Deep immunoSEQ sequencing was applied to naive, central memory and regulatory T cell samples, giving an average of roughly 3.5 million total reads per sample. After sorted cells were lysed in RLT buffer, RNA was extracted with DNase-treated RNeasy Micro or Mini kits, with the choice depending on cell number. To prevent cross-contamination, each cell subset was processed individually, whereas patient and healthy donor samples were processed jointly. TCRB sequences were amplified from cDNA with the immunoSEQ multiplex PCR, producing 87-bp fragments spanning the CDR3 region. The amplicons were sequenced using the Illumina HiSeq platform. The source study handled its data this way. Synthetic template baselines were used to correct PCR bias computationally, reads within Hamming distance 2 were collapsed together, and singletons that could not be merged were discarded. Reads were aligned to IMGT to assign V, D and J genes, CDR3 length, and insertions or deletions at six rearrangement sites. Within each subset, clonotype counts were normalized to sorted cell number, after which true diversity and Gini coefficients were computed with the tcR R package. The overlap coefficient, calculated on TCRB nucleotide sequences, was used to quantify repertoire sharing. As a proxy for the pre-selection repertoire, out-of-frame TCRB sequences from naive cells were analyzed. Drawn from immuneACCESS, this table holds only the in-frame rearrangements with V and J called that TCRdb kept. Clones are partly lost; checked studies trace under half to an unresolved V gene and leave the rest unexplained. V, J and clone size are those of that table, while D and trimming were read from the DNA. Counted in this sample were 550,000 to 850,000 clones; about an eighth of them appeared once. The biggest ten clones account for 0.02% to 0.025% of the sample.

At the junction V is shortened by 8 bases and J by 0 bases, with 10 bases in between. CDR1 and CDR2 were assigned from the germline V gene (reference sequence) as LNHNV and YYDKDF. The CDR3 goes from the cysteine to the phenylalanine over 13 residues. Only the CDR3 DNA is retained, 39 bases long and in frame from the first base. This sequence uses TRBV15 and TRBJ1-1; TRBD1 is perhaps the D gene, given 5 matching bases. Sequencing was performed on naive CD4+ T cells from blood. The cell subset or site label for this specimen denotes: true naive CD4+ T cells. This sequence was found in a man in his late teens or twenties with type 1 diabetes. The DNA sequence is TGTGCCACCGAGCCAGGGATGAACACTGAAGCTTTCTTT. This sequence encodes CATEPGMNTEAFF.